This T cell receptor (beta chain) is drawn from a study of blood T cell repertoires in COVID-19. V dropped 5 bases and J dropped 4 bases, with 9 bases sitting between them. CDR3 length equals 13 residues. Germline V gene lookup returns CDR1 SGHTA and CDR2 FQGNSA. Produced via immunoSEQ multiplex PCR; TCRdb's table is partial and in-frame only. The table shows 46,000 or so clones, with over 75% occurring only once. The chain joins TRBV7-2 to TRBJ1-3, with D unclear. The specimen was peripheral blood. This TCR was recovered from a man aged 50 to 60 with acute or convalescent COVID-19. For the CDR3, the DNA is TGTGCCAGCAGCCTAAATCCGGGAAACACCATATATTTT. It is translated as CASSLNPGNTIYF. The complete variable domain, with remaining parts taken from reference TRBV7-2 and TRBJ1-3, reads GAGVSQSPSNKVTEKGKDVELRCDPISGHTALYWYRQSLGQGLEFLIYFQGNSAPDKSGLPSDRFSAERTGGSVSTLTIQRTQQEDSAVYLCASSLNPGNTIYFGEGSWLTVV.